This TCR beta chain was sequenced in a study of T cells after yellow fever vaccination. Study-level background: Preparation used SMART-Seq v4 Ultra Low Input for the low-cell-number fractions. Study conclusions and caveats: Weaker in magnitude, the secondary response showed a faster peak on day 5 versus 15.

The CDR3 covers 15 residues. Germline CDR1 SGHTA, CDR2 FQGTGA. V lost 5 bases and J lost 2, with 12 bases in between. TCRdb processed the 5' RACE reads anew with MiXCR; each CDR3 protein has one entry. The table has fewer than 450,000 distinct CDR3 sequences, roughly 4.3% seen once. On this clonotype: What it binds is not known.

This clonotype was sampled from a man aged 18 to 35 who received the YFV17D yellow fever vaccine. The source was PBMCs, collected 5 days after the yellow fever booster vaccination. The V gene is TRBV7-3, the J gene TRBJ2-2; D gene unclear. This CDR3 is CASSPRADNTGELFF. The DNA of the CDR3 is TGTGCCAGCAGCCCCCGGGCGGACAACACCGGGGAGCTGTTTTTT.